These T cell receptor beta chains were read from a single sample in a study of beta chain features in type 1 diabetes. TCRdb's copy holds only in-frame clones and misses some; the assay was immunoSEQ multiplex PCR. Of about 160,000 clones in the sample, 7% to 10% were seen once. Sequencing used central memory CD4+ T cells from blood. All receptors derive from a young woman in good health. The CDR3 runs from the conserved cysteine through the conserved F or W. A D gene is named only where the DNA matches it firmly. The size field is filled for only some rows; it gives once, few, many or a size class.

d_call	j_call	v_call	clone_size	cdr3_aa	cdr3_nt
NA	TRBJ1-2	TRBV2	NA	CASSPDRNYGYTF	TGTGCCAGCAGTCCGGACAGAAACTATGGCTACACCTTC
NA	TRBJ1-4	TRBV7-9	NA	CASRRQSNEKLFF	TGTGCCAGCAGGAGACAGAGTAATGAAAAACTGTTTTTT
NA	TRBJ2-3	TRBV7-9	NA	CASSLEGQPDTQYF	TGTGCCAGCAGCCTCGAAGGACAGCCAGATACGCAGTATTTT
TRBD1	TRBJ2-7	TRBV9	NA	CASSPGTGSYEQYF	TGTGCCAGCAGCCCCGGGACAGGGAGCTACGAGCAGTACTTC
NA	TRBJ2-1	TRBV5-4	few	CASSSQTGSSYNEQFF	TGTGCCAGCAGCTCCCAGACGGGGAGCTCCTACAATGAGCAGTTCTTC
NA	TRBJ2-3	TRBV30	NA	CAWSVQGSDTQYF	TGTGCCTGGAGTGTACAGGGCTCAGATACGCAGTATTTT
NA	TRBJ1-2	TRBV19	NA	CASSIDQGGAYGYTF	TGTGCCAGTAGTATAGATCAGGGCGGAGCCTATGGCTACACCTTC
TRBD2	TRBJ2-7	TRBV25-1	NA	CASSLAGDEQYF	TGTGCCAGTTCGCTAGCGGGCGACGAGCAGTACTTC
TRBD2	TRBJ2-1	TRBV7-9	NA	CASSFRLASGVHDNEQFF	TGTGCCAGCAGCTTTCGGTTGGCTAGCGGGGTTCACGACAATGAGCAGTTCTTC
TRBD2	TRBJ2-2	TRBV7-2	few	CASRTGLAGAGELFF	TGTGCCAGCAGAACGGGACTAGCGGGAGCCGGGGAGCTGTTTTTT
NA	TRBJ2-1	TRBV20-1	few	CSGTGYDEQFF	TGCAGTGGCACGGGTTACGATGAGCAGTTCTTC
TRBD1	TRBJ2-7	TRBV6-6	few	CASSYLRTGSYEQYF	TGTGCCAGCAGTTACTTGAGGACAGGGAGCTACGAGCAGTACTTC
NA	TRBJ1-5	TRBV5-1	NA	CASSPGLDQPQHF	TGCGCCAGCAGCCCGGGACTCGATCAGCCCCAGCATTTT
NA	TRBJ1-6	TRBV5-6	few	CASSQRRMSSPLHF	TGTGCCAGCAGTCAGCGAAGGATGAGCTCACCCCTCCACTTT
NA	TRBJ1-1	TRBV6-1	NA	CASSERAGNTEAFF	TGTGCCAGCAGTGAAAGGGCGGGGAACACTGAAGCTTTCTTT
NA	TRBJ1-2	TRBV4-3	many	CASSQVEGVGYTF	TGCGCCAGCAGCCAAGTAGAGGGAGTCGGCTACACCTTC
NA	TRBJ1-3	TRBV28	few	CASSLTRYSGNTIYF	TGTGCCAGCAGTCTCACCAGGTACTCTGGAAACACCATATATTTT
TRBD2	TRBJ2-5	TRBV5-1	few	CASSTGGGAYQETQYF	TGCGCCAGCAGTACTGGCGGGGGGGCCTACCAAGAGACCCAGTACTTC
NA	TRBJ1-2	TRBV7-2	NA	CASSLPPPGPGGYTF	TGTGCCAGCAGCTTACCTCCCCCAGGGCCAGGTGGCTACACCTTC
TRBD2	TRBJ2-1	TRBV7-2	few	CASSLETSGVYEQFF	TGTGCCAGCAGCTTAGAGACTAGCGGGGTCTATGAGCAGTTCTTC
NA	TRBJ2-7	TRBV7-9	few	CASSQEGRGYEQYF	TGTGCCAGCAGTCAGGAGGGCCGGGGATACGAGCAGTACTTC
NA	TRBJ1-1	TRBV30	NA	CAWSFMLNTEAFF	TGTGCCTGGAGTTTCATGTTGAACACTGAAGCTTTCTTT
NA	TRBJ2-4	TRBV4-1	many	CASSQGAVPGKMAKNIQYF	TGCGCCAGCAGCCAAGGAGCTGTTCCAGGGAAAATGGCCAAAAACATTCAGTACTTC
TRBD1	TRBJ2-1	TRBV27	few	CASSYWTGVMDNEQFF	TGTGCCAGCAGTTATTGGACAGGGGTCATGGACAATGAGCAGTTCTTC
TRBD2	TRBJ2-5	TRBV19	few	CATQRTRQETQYF	TGTGCCACACAGCGGACTAGGCAAGAGACCCAGTACTTC
NA	TRBJ2-5	TRBV30	NA	CAWNRPEYQETQYF	TGTGCCTGGAACAGACCCGAGTACCAAGAGACCCAGTACTTC
NA	TRBJ2-7	TRBV2	few	CASAEAGTQKYF	TGTGCCAGCGCGGAGGCGGGGACCCAAAAGTACTTC
NA	TRBJ1-1	TRBV5-1	few	CASSLGSEGEAFF	TGCGCCAGCAGCTTGGGGTCGGAGGGGGAAGCTTTCTTT
NA	TRBJ2-1	TRBV2	NA	CASFRGLYNEQFF	TGTGCCAGCTTCCGGGGTCTATACAATGAGCAGTTCTTC
TRBD1	TRBJ1-1	TRBV6-1	NA	CASSSPRDSEAFF	TGTGCCAGCAGTTCCCCCCGGGACAGCGAAGCTTTCTTT
NA	TRBJ2-7	TRBV6-1	NA	CASSESSAGSYEQYF	TGTGCCAGCAGTGAATCTAGCGCCGGCTCCTACGAGCAGTACTTC
NA	TRBJ1-2	TRBV30	NA	CAWSPRGEGNYGYTF	TGTGCCTGGAGTCCTCGGGGGGAAGGGAACTATGGCTACACCTTC
NA	TRBJ1-5	TRBV7-2	few	CASSLGIRVGDQPQHF	TGTGCCAGCAGCTTAGGAATCCGGGTCGGGGATCAGCCCCAGCATTTT
NA	TRBJ2-1	TRBV7-9	NA	CASSPPGGRISEQFF	TGTGCCAGCAGCCCCCCCGGGGGGCGAATCAGTGAGCAGTTCTTC
NA	TRBJ2-7	TRBV10-3	NA	CAISESAAEQYF	TGTGCCATCAGTGAGTCGGCGGCGGAGCAGTACTTC
NA	TRBJ2-1	TRBV7-9	many	CASSWKEDEQFF	TGTGCCAGCAGCTGGAAGGAGGATGAGCAGTTCTTC
NA	TRBJ2-2	TRBV2	NA	CASRKTTGEGGELFF	TGTGCCAGCAGGAAAACGACAGGGGAGGGCGGGGAGCTGTTTTTT
NA	TRBJ2-5	TRBV5-1	NA	CASSSGRFQETQYF	TGCGCCAGCAGCTCAGGCAGATTCCAAGAGACCCAGTACTTC
TRBD2	TRBJ2-1	TRBV5-1	NA	CASSRLAGGTNEQFF	TGCGCCAGCAGCCGGCTAGCGGGAGGTACCAATGAGCAGTTCTTC
NA	TRBJ1-1	TRBV7-8	few	CASSPRRVNTEAFF	TGTGCCAGCAGCCCCCGCCGGGTTAACACTGAAGCTTTCTTT